One and the same sample provided the 5 T cell receptor beta chains below, sequenced in a study of T-cell reconstitution after alpha-beta-depleted transplantation in children. The TCRbeta library was prepared with unique molecular identifiers. TCRdb called the PCR reads again in MiXCR, with one record for every CDR3 protein. Found here are 200,000 or so distinct CDR3 sequences, 5% to 7.5% of them singletons; the top ten hold under 5%. The specimen comprised PBMCs, sampled before TCRalphabeta/CD19-depleted stem cell transplant. These receptors originate from a girl less than two years old with combined immunodeficiency, due to receive a stem cell transplant.

This clonotype was counted at least ten times. This chain links TRBV29-1 with TRBJ2-7; weak D call: TRBD1 (6 bases). Germline V CDR1 and CDR2: SQVTM, ANQGSEA. CDR3 length: 14 residues. Trimming left V 0 bases short and J 3 bases short, with 12 bases between. CDR3 DNA: TGCAGCGTTGAAGAGCCAGACAGGAGCTACGAGCAGTACTTC. Its translation is CSVEEPDRSYEQYF.

In its sample, this clonotype was seen many times. J is TRBJ2-5 and V is TRBV20-1, with unresolved D. The V end was cut by 5 bases, the J end by 5 bases, with 6 bases between. CDR1 is DFQATT, CDR2 SNEGSKA, per germline (reference sequence). The CDR3 is 10 residues long. DNA for the CDR3: TGCAGTGCTCCAATGGAGACCCAGTACTTC. Its protein product is CSAPMETQYF.

This clonotype was recorded at least ten times. The chain is built from TRBV27 and TRBJ1-2, with no clear D. Germline CDR1 is MNHEY and CDR2 is SMNVEV (reference sequence). CDR3 length: 11 amino acids. Trimming took off 10 bases at V and 8 bases at J, with 14 bases between the two ends. CDR3 in amino acids: CATMGFWGYTF. The CDR3 coding sequence is TGTGCCACAATGGGCTTTTGGGGCTACACCTTC.

This clonotype was observed at least ten times. The chain uses TRBV11-2 and TRBJ2-7, with D unclear. Trimming removed 1 base from V and 5 bases from J, with 15 bases in between. Germline V gives CDR1 SGHAT, CDR2 FQNNGV. The CDR3 has 15 residues. CDR3 region: CASSLAWQPRDEQYF. CDR3 bases: TGTGCCAGCAGCTTAGCTTGGCAACCAAGGGACGAGCAGTACTTC.

The table lists this clonotype with many counts. The V gene is TRBV6-1, the J gene TRBJ2-3, with TRBD1 matching over 11 bases. CDR3 size: 17 residues. Trimming removed 5 bases from V and 2 bases from J; junction bases left unmatched: 9. Germline V CDR1 and CDR2: MNHNS, SASEGT. The CDR3 here is CASSPQGQGELTDTQYF. DNA of the CDR3: TGTGCCAGCAGTCCCCAGGGACAGGGGGAACTCACAGATACGCAGTATTTT.